This entry lists 26 T cell receptor beta chains sequenced from one sample in a study of spatial heterogeneity in lung cancer. Noted time point: sample taken at primary tumor resection. Tumor, nontumor lung or frozen PBMC supplied whole RNA, sequenced without sorting. TCRdb used MiXCR to reprocess the 5' RACE reads, holding one entry per CDR3 protein. This table holds some 47,000 distinct CDR3 sequences, more than 6.5% found once. The material was PBMCs, obtained at surgery. These receptors were taken from a female donor with early-stage non-small cell lung cancer.

In nucleotides, the CDR3 is TGCAGCGTAGGACAGGGGATGAACACCATATATTTT. The encoded protein is CSVGQGMNTIYF. The V call is TRBV29-1, the J call TRBJ1-3; 9 nucleotides match TRBD1. The CDR3 totals 12 residues. J gave up 7 bases and V 6 bases, and 4 bases lay outside the gene matches. CDR1 is SQVTM, CDR2 ANQGSEA, per germline.

The table lists this clonotype with many counts. The chain links TRBV5-1 to TRBJ2-1; D uncertain. Trimming stripped 6 bases from V and 0 bases from J, with 10 bases between. The CDR3 extends over 14 amino acids. In germline, CDR1 is SGHRS, CDR2 YFSETQ. For the CDR3, the DNA is TGCGCCAGCACCGGGTCCAGCTCCTACAATGAGCAGTTCTTC. This codes for CASTGSSSYNEQFF.

This clonotype was recorded at least ten times. One end of the junction is discordant with germline, which a read error may explain. V usage is TRBV29-1 and J usage is TRBJ1-1; the D is unclear. This CDR3 is built from 11 residues. Germline assignment: CDR1 SQVTM and CDR2 ANQGSEA. As DNA, the CDR3 is TGCAGCGTGGACGATTTTGCCCCCTCTAAGTTT. This sequence encodes CSVDDFAPSKF.

This clonotype was recorded a few times. The chain carries TRBV7-2 and TRBJ2-7; D is uncertain. CDR1 is SGHTA and CDR2 is FQGNSA in the germline V gene. CDR3 length: 14 amino acids. V was trimmed by 1 base and J by 4 bases, leaving 11 bases between them. As DNA, the CDR3 is TGTGCCAGCAGCTTAGGGGCCGTTGTTTACGAGCAGTACTTC. Translated, it gives CASSLGAVVYEQYF.

The J gene is TRBJ2-1, the V gene TRBV2; D is perhaps TRBD2 (5 bases). The V gene lost 4 bases and the J gene lost 8 bases, with 12 bases spanning the gap. The CDR3 totals 13 residues. Per germline, CDR1 SNHLY and CDR2 FYNNEI. The CDR3: CASSAGTVDEQFF. The CDR3 coding sequence is TGTGCCAGCAGTGCGGGAACAGTGGATGAGCAGTTCTTC.

The chain couples TRBV7-2 to TRBJ2-1; D uncertain. V was trimmed by 5 bases and J by 6 bases, leaving 5 bases between them. There are 11 residues in the CDR3. The germline gives CDR1 SGHTA, CDR2 FQGNSA. The CDR3 region is CASSGRNEQFF. The DNA for the CDR3 is TGTGCCAGCAGCGGTCGCAATGAGCAGTTCTTC. Full variable domain (rest looked up from reference TRBV7-2 and TRBJ2-1): GAGVSQSPSNKVTEKGKDVELRCDPISGHTALYWYRQSLGQGLEFLIYFQGNSAPDKSGLPSDRFSAERTGGSVSTLTIQRTQQEDSAVYLCASSGRNEQFFGPGTRLTVL.

This clonotype showed up many times. The chain employs TRBV19 and TRBJ2-1, with 9 bases lining up with TRBD2. The CDR3 runs 15 residues. Unmatched junction bases numbered 9, after V lost 5 bases and J lost 7 bases. Germline CDR1 LNHDA, CDR2 SQIVND (reference sequence). CDR3 sequence (DNA): TGTGCCAGTAGTCCCCTAGCGGGGATTTCGAATGAGCAGTTCTTC. Translated, it gives CASSPLAGISNEQFF.

The genes are TRBV2 and TRBJ1-1; D not resolved. This CDR3 region has 14 residues. CDR1 is SNHLY and CDR2 is FYNNEI in the germline V gene. The V and J ends lost 4 bases and 4 bases respectively, with 13 bases between them. The CDR3 loop reads CASSAVTITTEAFF. DNA of the CDR3: TGTGCCAGCAGTGCAGTAACTATTACCACTGAAGCTTTCTTT.

The chain's CDR3 is CASSSAGANVLTF. The CDR3, as DNA: TGTGCCAGCAGTAGTGCTGGGGCCAACGTCCTGACTTTC. The chain combines TRBV7-3 with TRBJ2-6; D ambiguous. The germline V and J ends were trimmed by 6 bases and 2 bases, with 5 bases remaining between them. Germline V gene lookup returns CDR1 SGHTA and CDR2 FQGTGA. The CDR3 has 13 residues.

This clonotype was counted at least ten times. The CDR3 DNA sequence: TGCAGTGCTAGAGATGGAGGACTGGATACGCAGTATTTT. It specifies CSARDGGLDTQYF. This chain uses TRBV20-1 with TRBJ2-3; D perhaps matches TRBD2 (5 bases). This CDR3 spans 13 amino acids. Germline V gene lookup returns CDR1 DFQATT and CDR2 SNEGSKA (reference sequence). V shed 0 bases and J shed 6 bases, with 10 bases lying between them.

The sample holds many counts of this clonotype. The chain is built from TRBV28 and TRBJ2-5; 7 positions match TRBD1. V gave up 7 bases and J gave up 6 bases; unmatched junction bases: 8. The CDR3 extends over 13 amino acids. The germline V gene encodes CDR1 MDHEN and CDR2 SYDVKM. The CDR3 region has the DNA TGTGCCAGCACAATGACAGGGATACAGACCCAGTACTTC. It codes for CASTMTGIQTQYF.

Many counts were recorded for this clonotype. The chain links TRBV9 to TRBJ2-1, with 13 bases that match TRBD2. This CDR3 comprises 17 residues. Germline trimming cut 0 bases from V and 7 bases from J; bases unmatched to any gene: 7. In germline, CDR1 is SGDLS, CDR2 YYNGEE. The chain's CDR3 is CASSVGLAGGPQNEQFF. The CDR3, as DNA: TGTGCCAGCAGCGTAGGACTAGCGGGGGGTCCCCAAAATGAGCAGTTCTTC.

The chain combines TRBV20-1 with TRBJ2-7; TRBD1 is a possible D gene (5 bases). There are 13 residues in the CDR3. V gave up 5 bases and J gave up 1 base, with 12 bases separating them. The V gene's germline CDR1 is DFQATT and CDR2 SNEGSKA (reference sequence). The CDR3 reads CSAVKDTSYEQYF. CDR3 bases: TGCAGTGCTGTAAAGGACACTTCCTACGAGCAGTACTTC.

The sample holds many counts of this clonotype. This CDR3 reads CASSLAGRQYF. The DNA for the CDR3 is TGTGCCAGCAGCTTAGCGGGACGGCAATACTTC. The chain joins TRBV7-9 to TRBJ2-5, with D perhaps assigned TRBD1 or TRBD2 (5 bases each). The CDR3 covers 11 residues. The germline V and J ends were trimmed by 0 bases and 14 bases, with 10 bases remaining between them. Germline loops: CDR1 SEHNR, CDR2 FQNEAQ (reference sequence).

In this sample, this clonotype turned up a few times. V and J are TRBV7-6 and TRBJ2-5; tentatively, D is TRBD2 (6 bases). V lost 1 base to trimming and J lost 6 bases, with 15 bases between them. Germline V gives CDR1 SGHVS, CDR2 FNYEAQ. The CDR3 is made up of 15 amino acids. The CDR3 loop is CASSLDFRRGQTQYF. The CDR3, as DNA: TGTGCCAGCAGCTTAGATTTCAGGCGGGGTCAGACCCAGTACTTC.

The table lists this clonotype with many counts. The genes are TRBV11-2 and TRBJ1-1; D is possibly TRBD1 (6 bases). V was pared by 3 bases and J by 2 bases, with 7 bases between. Germline V gene data show CDR1 as SGHAT and CDR2 as FQNNGV. CDR3 length equals 13 residues. The CDR3 is CASSLTGNTEAFF. The CDR3 nucleotides are TGTGCCAGCAGCTTGACAGGCAACACTGAAGCTTTCTTT.

This clonotype was recorded at least ten times. The chain couples TRBV29-1 to TRBJ2-2; no definite D call. The germline CDR1 and CDR2 sequences are SQVTM and ANQGSEA. The CDR3 contains 13 residues. Trimming stripped 5 bases from V and 2 bases from J, with 9 bases between. The CDR3 here is CSVPRENTGELFF. CDR3 in DNA: TGCAGCGTTCCCCGAGAAAACACCGGGGAGCTGTTTTTT.

This clonotype was picked up many times. This chain connects TRBV18 to TRBJ2-2; D gene unclear. The V and J ends lost 5 bases and 7 bases respectively, with 8 bases between them. Germline V gives CDR1 KGHSH, CDR2 LQKENI. This CDR3 contains 12 residues. The CDR3 DNA follows: TGTGCCAGCTCAGCCATGAACGGGGAGCTGTTTTTT. Its translation is CASSAMNGELFF.

At least ten counts were recorded for this clonotype. The chain is built from TRBV6-5 and TRBJ1-5; 7 bases fit TRBD1. The CDR3 sequence is 13 residues long. The germline CDR1 and CDR2 sequences are MNHEY and SVGAGI. Unmatched junction bases numbered 1, after V lost 4 bases and J lost 4 bases. CDR3 sequence reads: CASSLTGNQPQHF. CDR3 sequence (DNA): TGTGCCAGCAGTTTGACAGGGAATCAGCCCCAGCATTTT.

In its sample, this clonotype was seen many times. V and J are TRBV29-1 and TRBJ1-1; no definite D call. CDR3 length equals 12 residues. Trimming took off 4 bases at V and 8 bases at J, with 14 bases between the two ends. The germline CDR1 and CDR2 sequences are SQVTM and ANQGSEA. CDR3 in DNA: TGCAGCGTTGGGATTGCGGGGATGGAAGCTTTCTTT. This sequence encodes CSVGIAGMEAFF.

This clonotype turned up a few times. The chain recombines TRBV5-1 with TRBJ2-1; 7 positions match TRBD1. CDR3 length: 15 amino acids. Germline CDR1 reads SGHRS; CDR2 reads YFSETQ. V lost 7 bases, J lost 3 bases, and 10 bases stayed unmatched. Written as DNA, the CDR3 is TGCGCCAGCCAGATGGCTCCAGGGGGCTACAATGAGCAGTTCTTC. Residues: CASQMAPGGYNEQFF.

Of note for this clonotype: A much larger clone sits a single nucleotide away, making a read error possible. This CDR3 fails to terminate in the conserved phenylalanine or tryptophan, so it likely reflects a read error. This rearrangement joins TRBV20-1 to TRBJ1-1; D is possibly TRBD1 (5 bases). V lost 6 bases to trimming and J lost 4 bases, with 15 bases between them. Germline-derived CDR1 and CDR2 are DFQATT and SNEGSKA (reference sequence). There are 13 residues in the CDR3. The DNA of the CDR3 is TGCAGTGCAAGGGTCTTGGGGGGCACTGAAGCTTTCTCT. It codes for CSARVLGGTEAFS.

This clonotype was detected only a few times. The rearrangement links TRBV20-1 to TRBJ2-7; TRBD2 aligns across 7 bases. This CDR3 contains 11 residues. Germline values: CDR1 DFQATT, CDR2 SNEGSKA (reference sequence). J lost 4 bases, V lost 5 bases, and 2 bases had no gene match. This chain's CDR3 is CSAGGVYEQYF. The CDR3 region has the DNA TGCAGTGCTGGGGGGGTTTACGAGCAGTACTTC.

About this clonotype: Relative to the germline gene, one junction end is altered; a read error may explain this. V gene TRBV3-1 combines with J gene TRBJ2-7; possibly TRBD1 or TRBD2 for D (5 bases each). The CDR3 is 15 residues long. Germline loops: CDR1 LGHDT, CDR2 YNNKEL (reference sequence). CDR3 loop: CASSRFRDGTYERYF. The CDR3 coding sequence is TGTGCCAGCAGCCGATTCCGGGACGGCACCTACGAGCGGTACTTC.

The table lists this clonotype with a count of one. This is likely a read error, given that the CDR3 carries no conserved phenylalanine or tryptophan at its end. This chain links TRBV11-2 with TRBJ1-4; D is possibly TRBD1 (6 bases). The CDR3 consists of 14 residues. Germline values: CDR1 SGHAT, CDR2 FQNNGV. V lost 3 bases and J lost 10, with 15 bases in between. CDR3 bases: TGTGCCAGCAGCTTCGCGGGGGCGAGTAGAAAACTGTTTATT. Its translation is CASSFAGASRKLFI.

This clonotype is categorized as medium-sized. The chain links TRBV6-2 or TRBV6-3 to TRBJ2-7; no clear D. CDR3 length: 13 residues. Trimming stripped 7 bases from V and 3 bases from J, with 13 bases between. Germline V gene sequence: CDR1 MNHEY, CDR2 SVGEGT. This CDR3 is CASNGLLIYEQYF. CDR3 DNA: TGTGCCAGCAACGGGCTTCTAATCTACGAGCAGTACTTC.